Presented here are 22 T cell receptor beta chains from one specimen sequenced in a study of T cell clones after liver transplantation. Clones were read by immunoSEQ multiplex PCR, and TCRdb kept only the in-frame ones, dropping some. The table includes 50,000 or so clones, 86% detected once. This material consisted of CD8+ T cells from blood, taken 12 months after liver transplant. The receptor set was obtained from a human patient who received a liver transplant. The graft donor may account for some of the T cells.

The chain uses TRBV19 and TRBJ1-2; D remains ambiguous. Trimming stripped 9 bases from V and 4 bases from J, with 15 bases between. The CDR3 consists of 13 residues. Per germline, CDR1 LNHDA and CDR2 SQIVND (reference sequence). CDR3 DNA: TGTGCCAGCACTCCGGGGAGGGCCTATGGCTACACCTTC. Translated, it gives CASTPGRAYGYTF.

The V call is TRBV7-8, the J call TRBJ2-6; D gene uncertain. With 9 bases removed from V and 1 base from J, the gap between germline ends came to 10 bases. The CDR3 sequence is 14 residues long. Germline loops: CDR1 SGHVS, CDR2 FQNEAQ. CDR3 sequence (DNA): TGTGCCAGTTTTTCATGGTCTGGGGCCAACGTCCTGACTTTC. Protein sequence: CASFSWSGANVLTF.

The chain has TRBV27 and TRBJ1-2; unclear D gene. The germline CDR1 and CDR2 sequences are MNHEY and SMNVEV (reference sequence). The CDR3 is 14 amino acids. Trimming took off 0 bases at V and 3 bases at J, with 8 bases between the two ends. CDR3 in amino acids: CASSLSGSYYGYTF. CDR3 sequence (DNA): TGTGCCAGCAGTTTATCGGGGTCGTACTATGGCTACACCTTC.

The J gene is TRBJ1-2, the V gene TRBV28; no firm D call. Between the trimmed V and J ends, which lost 4 bases and 4 bases, there was a span of 10 bases. CDR3 length equals 13 residues. The germline gives CDR1 MDHEN, CDR2 SYDVKM. CDR3: CASSSRGGYGYTF. The CDR3, as DNA: TGTGCCAGCAGTTCCCGGGGAGGCTATGGCTACACCTTC.

A few counts support this clone. Different DNA sequences within this sample yield the same CDR3. The chain combines TRBV30 with TRBJ1-5; the D is unclear. V was pared by 0 bases and J by 1 base, with 4 bases between. The CDR3 totals 13 residues. Per germline, CDR1 GTSNPN and CDR2 SVGIG (reference sequence). The CDR3 protein is CAWSVSSNQPQHF. The CDR3 nucleotides read TGTGCCTGGAGTGTATCGAGCAATCAGCCCCAGCATTTT.

This chain joins TRBV5-1 and TRBJ2-7, with TRBD2 matching 11 bases. The V gene end was trimmed by 4 bases and the J gene end by 1 base; junction bases not matched to a gene: 4. The CDR3 consists of 15 residues. CDR1 SGHRS and CDR2 YFSETQ come from the germline V gene. CDR3 region: CASSDGTSGSYEQYF. As DNA, the CDR3 is TGCGCCAGCAGCGATGGGACTAGCGGATCCTACGAGCAGTACTTC.

This clone has only a few counts. V is TRBV11-2 and J is TRBJ2-7, with D tentatively TRBD2 (5 bases). The V gene's germline CDR1 is SGHAT and CDR2 FQNNGV. Trimming cost V 3 bases and J 0 bases, with 12 bases left between them. The CDR3 runs 15 residues. The CDR3 DNA follows: TGTGCCAGCAGCTTGTTTGGCGGGCACTCCTACGAGCAGTACTTC. Translated, it gives CASSLFGGHSYEQYF.

This clone was observed once. The junction does not match germline at one end; this may be a read error. This chain connects TRBV5-1 to TRBJ2-7; D may be TRBD1 (6 bases). Germline CDR1 SGHRS, CDR2 YFSETQ. The CDR3 length is 14 residues. CDR3 protein: CASRGSRRAYEQYF. DNA for the CDR3: TGTGCCAGCAGGGGTAGCCGGAGAGCCTACGAGCAGTACTTC.

This clone was recorded once. This sequence joins TRBV27 and TRBJ2-7, with D tentatively TRBD1 or TRBD2 (5 bases each). V was clipped by 1 base and J by 6 bases, with 10 bases between them. Germline assignment: CDR1 MNHEY and CDR2 SMNVEV (reference sequence). This CDR3 is built from 13 residues. The CDR3 loop is CASSLWGWGEQYF. CDR3 coding DNA: TGTGCCAGCAGTTTATGGGGGTGGGGCGAGCAGTACTTC.

The rearrangement links TRBV10-2 to TRBJ1-1, with 11 bases lining up with TRBD1. The V gene's germline CDR1 is WSHSY and CDR2 SAAADI. The CDR3 contains 15 residues. The V and J ends lost 4 bases and 8 bases, in that order; junction bases with no gene match: 9. The CDR3 DNA follows: TGCGCCAGCAGTGTTTTGGACAGGGGGCAGCAAGAAGCTTTCTTT. Amino acid sequence: CASSVLDRGQQEAFF.

This clone was observed a single time. The V call is TRBV29-1, the J call TRBJ2-1; TRBD1 matches 7 bases. CDR1 is SQVTM, CDR2 ANQGSEA, per germline. This CDR3 has 13 amino acids. The V gene end was trimmed by 8 bases and the J gene end by 5 bases; junction bases not matched to a gene: 9. The CDR3 nucleotides are TGCAGCACCCGGACAGGTATTCACAATGAGCAGTTCTTC. Translation gives CSTRTGIHNEQFF.

This chain uses TRBV7-9 with TRBJ1-4, with TRBD1 matching over 7 bases. The V gene end was trimmed by 5 bases and the J gene end by 7 bases; junction bases not matched to a gene: 7. Germline-derived CDR1 and CDR2 are SEHNR and FQNEAQ (reference sequence). The CDR3 extends over 14 amino acids. The CDR3: CASSAEGAGEKLFF. For the CDR3, the DNA is TGTGCCAGCAGCGCTGAGGGGGCGGGTGAAAAACTGTTTTTT.

This chain joins TRBV19 and TRBJ1-2, with D perhaps TRBD1 (5 bases). CDR3 size: 15 residues. CDR1 is LNHDA and CDR2 is SQIVND in the germline V gene (reference sequence). Trimming took off 4 bases at V and 6 bases at J, with 18 bases between the two ends. The chain's CDR3 is CASSRLGTAWDGYTF. As DNA, the CDR3 is TGTGCCAGTAGTAGGCTTGGGACGGCCTGGGATGGCTACACCTTC.

V usage is TRBV6-6 and J usage is TRBJ1-4; D may be TRBD1 (5 bases). Germline CDR1 and CDR2: MNHNY and SVGAGI (reference sequence). Trimming removed 0 bases at V and 7 bases at J, with 12 bases between. This CDR3 comprises 15 residues. CDR3 nucleotide sequence: TGTGCCAGCAGTTACTCGGGGGTACCGGGTGAAAAACTGTTTTTT. Residues: CASSYSGVPGEKLFF.

This clone was found a few times. Written as DNA, the CDR3 is TGCGCCAGCAGTTTTAGCGGGGGCAATGAGCAGTTCTTC. Amino acid sequence: CASSFSGGNEQFF. The gene calls are TRBV10-2 and TRBJ2-1, with TRBD2 matching over 9 bases. V lost 5 bases to trimming and J lost 6 bases; unmatched junction nucleotides: 2. CDR1 WSHSY and CDR2 SAAADI come from the germline V gene. The length of the CDR3 is 13 residues.

This clone occurred once. This chain uses TRBV7-9 with TRBJ1-1, with D uncertain. CDR3 length: 13 amino acids. In germline, CDR1 is SEHNR, CDR2 FQNEAQ (reference sequence). V shed 9 bases and J shed 1 base, with 12 bases lying between them. This CDR3 is CASETEKNTEAFF. CDR3 bases: TGTGCCAGTGAAACAGAGAAGAACACTGAAGCTTTCTTT.

This chain connects TRBV28 to TRBJ1-1; the D gene is possibly TRBD1 (5 bases). Between the trimmed V and J ends, which lost 3 bases and 4 bases, there was a span of 12 bases. The germline V gene has CDR1 MDHEN and CDR2 SYDVKM. This CDR3 spans 14 amino acids. CDR3 loop: CASSFPQGGTEAFF. CDR3 in DNA: TGTGCCAGCAGTTTCCCTCAGGGCGGCACTGAAGCTTTCTTT. Combining the CDR3 with reference TRBV28 and TRBJ1-1 gives the whole variable domain DVKVTQSSRYLVKRTGEKVFLECVQDMDHENMFWYRQDPGLGLRLIYFSYDVKMKEKGDIPEGYSVSREKKERFSLILESASTNQTSMYLCASSFPQGGTEAFFGQGTRLTVV.

The V call is TRBV25-1, the J call TRBJ1-3; D is uncertain. Trimming shortened V by 8 bases and J by 4 bases, and 12 bases separated the two germline ends. In germline, CDR1 is MGHDK, CDR2 SYGVNS. The CDR3 length is 13 residues. This CDR3 reads CASGSSGGNTIYF. CDR3 sequence (DNA): TGTGCCAGCGGCAGCTCCGGAGGAAACACCATATATTTT. Drawing the rest from reference TRBV25-1 and TRBJ1-3, the complete variable domain is EADIYQTPRYLVIGTGKKITLECSQTMGHDKMYWYQQDPGMELHLIHYSYGVNSTEKGDLSSESTVSRIRTEHFPLTLESARPSHTSQYLCASGSSGGNTIYFGEGSWLTVV.

This chain joins TRBV27 and TRBJ2-5; D uncertain. V lost 3 bases and J 4 bases, leaving 3 bases between the germline ends. This CDR3 contains 11 residues. Germline-derived CDR1 and CDR2 are MNHEY and SMNVEV (reference sequence). The chain's CDR3 is CASSLGETQYF. The CDR3 bases are TGTGCCAGCAGTTTGGGAGAGACCCAGTACTTC.

V and J are TRBV19 and TRBJ1-5; D gene uncertain. Trimming removed 0 bases from V and 6 bases from J, with 9 bases in between. The length of the CDR3 is 14 residues. Germline loops: CDR1 LNHDA, CDR2 SQIVND (reference sequence). CDR3 bases: TGTGCCAGTAGTATAGATAAGGGAAGTCAGCCCCAGCATTTT. It codes for CASSIDKGSQPQHF. Together with reference TRBV19 and TRBJ1-5, the CDR3 gives the full variable domain: DGGITQSPKYLFRKEGQNVTLSCEQNLNHDAMYWYRQDPGQGLRLIYYSQIVNDFQKGDIAEGYSVSREKKESFPLTVTSAQKNPTAFYLCASSIDKGSQPQHFGDGTRLSIL.

This clone was recorded only once. This chain joins TRBV19 and TRBJ2-7; the match to TRBD1 covers 7 bases. CDR1 is LNHDA and CDR2 is SQIVND in the germline V gene (reference sequence). This CDR3 spans 15 amino acids. Losses at the gene ends were 9 bases for V and 0 bases for J; bases not matched to a gene: 11. CDR3 sequence: CASRPRGRDSYEQYF. Here the CDR3 DNA reads TGTGCCAGCCGACCCAGGGGGAGAGACTCCTACGAGCAGTACTTC.

V gene TRBV27 combines with J gene TRBJ2-2; TRBD2 agrees at 8 bases. The CDR3 spans 14 residues. Germline V CDR1 and CDR2: MNHEY, SMNVEV (reference sequence). V dropped 11 bases and J dropped 5; count of bases not matched to a gene: 10. The CDR3 region is CASSSAGATGELFF. DNA of the CDR3: TGTGCCTCAAGCTCAGCGGGAGCTACCGGGGAGCTGTTTTTT.